This passage covers 11 T cell receptor beta chains from one sample sequenced in a study of blood T cell repertoires in COVID-19. The assay was immunoSEQ multiplex PCR, and TCRdb's table has in-frame clones only and misses some. The sample lists roughly 220,000 clones, roughly 90% occurring once. Sample: PBMCs or T cells enriched from blood (not recorded which). The receptors come from a woman aged 25-40 years who had recovered from COVID-19.

The gene calls are TRBV7-9 and TRBJ1-1; 8 bases are a match to TRBD1. Germline lookup yields CDR1 SEHNR and CDR2 FQNEAQ (reference sequence). V lost 4 bases, J lost 0 bases, and 7 bases stayed unmatched. CDR3 length: 16 amino acids. The CDR3, as DNA: TGTGCCAGCAGCTCGAGGAAGACAGGGGTGAACACTGAAGCTTTCTTT. As protein: CASSSRKTGVNTEAFF.

V usage is TRBV9 and J usage is TRBJ2-1; TRBD2 agrees at 9 bases. The junction had 12 bases not matched to a gene; V was cut back by 0 bases and J by 14 bases. CDR1 SGDLS and CDR2 YYNGEE come from the germline V gene. CDR3 size: 15 residues. The CDR3: CASSVGFAGGRGEFF. The CDR3 bases are TGTGCCAGCAGCGTAGGATTCGCCGGCGGGAGGGGTGAGTTCTTC.

V and J are TRBV5-1 and TRBJ2-3; D unresolved. Germline V gene sequence: CDR1 SGHRS, CDR2 YFSETQ. V was shortened by 1 base and J by 0 bases, with 12 bases between the two germline ends. This CDR3 region has 16 residues. DNA for the CDR3: TGCGCCAGCAGCTTGAACTTGGTCTCTAGCACAGATACGCAGTATTTT. This gives the protein CASSLNLVSSTDTQYF.

The chain employs TRBV5-5 and TRBJ2-1; maybe TRBD1 (5 bases). The CDR3 has 14 residues. Trimming took off 0 bases at V and 13 bases at J, with 17 bases between the two ends. Germline V gene sequence: CDR1 SGHKS, CDR2 YYEKEE (reference sequence). The DNA for the CDR3 is TGTGCCAGCAGCTTGGAATGGCAGGGAACCCATCAGTTCTTC. As protein: CASSLEWQGTHQFF.

The V gene is TRBV6-1, the J gene TRBJ2-5; 9 bases agree with TRBD2. CDR1 MNHNS and CDR2 SASEGT come from the germline V gene. J was trimmed by 0 bases and V by 3 bases; bases with no gene match: 5. This CDR3 contains 16 residues. CDR3 nucleotide sequence: TGTGCCAGCAGTGATATTCTAGCGGGGTACCAAGAGACCCAGTACTTC. This translates into CASSDILAGYQETQYF.

The CDR3: CASTGDANQPQHF. CDR3 nucleotide sequence: TGTGCCAGCACGGGGGACGCCAATCAGCCCCAGCATTTT. The chain joins TRBV7-8 to TRBJ1-5, with D perhaps TRBD1 (5 bases). Germline CDR1 SGHVS, CDR2 FQNEAQ. V was cut by 7 bases and J by 3 bases, with 10 bases left in between. The CDR3 is 13 amino acids.

This clone was recorded only once. The chain links TRBV6-8 to TRBJ2-3, with a possible D match to TRBD2 (6 bases). The V end lost 9 bases, the J end lost 3 bases, and 13 bases lay between the germline ends. Germline V CDR1 and CDR2: MNHGY, SAAAGT. This CDR3 has 13 amino acids. The CDR3 region is CARGRRWTDTQYF. The CDR3 DNA is TGTGCCAGGGGGAGGCGGTGGACAGATACGCAGTATTTT.

The rearrangement joins TRBV19 to TRBJ1-2, with 9 bases matching TRBD1. CDR1 is LNHDA, CDR2 SQIVND, per germline (reference sequence). The CDR3 length is 17 residues. Unmatched junction bases numbered 12, after V lost 5 bases and J lost 2 bases. CDR3 amino acids: CASSDRTGVRSNYGYTF. In DNA form, the CDR3 reads TGTGCCAGTAGTGACCGGACAGGGGTTCGTTCGAACTATGGCTACACCTTC.

This clone was seen more than once but under ten times. V is TRBV9 and J is TRBJ1-3, with D possibly TRBD1 on 6 matching bases. Germline-derived CDR1 and CDR2 are SGDLS and YYNGEE. CDR3 size: 16 residues. V was shortened by 4 bases and J by 4 bases, with 18 bases between the two germline ends. This CDR3 reads CASSLSEGGGGNTIYF. The CDR3 DNA reads as TGTGCCAGCAGCCTCAGTGAGGGTGGGGGCGGAAACACCATATATTTT. The variable domain in full, with the rest retrieved from reference TRBV9 and TRBJ1-3, is DSGVTQTPKHLITATGQRVTLRCSPRSGDLSVYWYQQSLDQGLQFLIQYYNGEERAKGNILERFSAQQFPDLHSELNLSSLELGDSALYFCASSLSEGGGGNTIYFGEGSWLTVV.

The chain couples TRBV27 to TRBJ1-2, with D perhaps matching TRBD1 (6 bases). V was shortened by 3 bases and J by 4 bases, with 12 bases between the two germline ends. The germline gives CDR1 MNHEY, CDR2 SMNVEV (reference sequence). This CDR3 is built from 14 residues. In DNA, the CDR3 is TGTGCCAGCAGTTTGCTGGGGGCGAGCTATGGCTACACCTTC. Translation: CASSLLGASYGYTF.

The CDR3 nucleotides read TGTGCCAGCAGCTTCTTGGCAGGGGTATATGGCTACACCTTC. This gives the protein CASSFLAGVYGYTF. The chain uses TRBV5-6 and TRBJ1-2, with D tentatively TRBD1 (6 bases). CDR1 is SGHDT and CDR2 is YYEEEE in the germline V gene. V lost 2 bases to trimming and J lost 5 bases, with 13 bases between them. The CDR3 length is 14 residues.